Shown below are 17 T cell receptor beta chains from a single sample sequenced in a study of T cells in localized non-small cell lung cancer. TCRdb keeps only in-frame clones here, not all; method: immunoSEQ multiplex PCR. The table records approximately 24,000 clones, about 89% of them present only once. The sequencing used peripheral blood, collected before any cancer treatment. The origin of the receptors is a man aged 40 to 70 with stage I squamous cell lung carcinoma.

The chain combines TRBV7-8 with TRBJ2-3; 9 bases map to TRBD2. There are 16 residues in the CDR3. V lost 5 bases and J lost 2; bases outside the gene matches: 8. The germline V gene has CDR1 SGHVS and CDR2 FQNEAQ. The CDR3 DNA follows: TGTGCCAGCAGCCTGCGCGGGGGGGCCATCACAGATACGCAGTATTTT. This translates into CASSLRGGAITDTQYF.

A word on this clone: One junction end does not reproduce the germline sequence, and a read error may be involved. The chain is built from TRBV28 and TRBJ1-4; TRBD1 matches 11 bases. The CDR3 is made up of 15 amino acids. Germline CDR1 MDHEN, CDR2 SYDVKM. The CDR3 sequence is CASSARTGGAPSLEF. CDR3 nucleotide sequence: TGTGCCAGCAGCGCCCGGACAGGGGGCGCACCGTCTCTCGAGTTT.

V and J are TRBV5-4 and TRBJ2-3; a possible D gene is TRBD1 (5 bases). The germline V gene has CDR1 SGHNT and CDR2 YYREEE (reference sequence). The CDR3 extends over 13 amino acids. V lost 0 bases to trimming and J lost 6 bases, with 8 bases between them. This CDR3 reads CASSLDRFDTQYF. CDR3 DNA sequence: TGTGCCAGCAGCTTGGACAGGTTCGATACGCAGTATTTT.

The chain is built from TRBV4-3 and TRBJ1-2; tentative D call: TRBD1 (6 bases). The CDR3 sequence is 14 residues long. The V and J ends lost 0 bases and 5 bases respectively, with 10 bases between them. In germline, CDR1 is LGHNA, CDR2 YSLEER. The CDR3 region is CASSQEGGRYGYTF. Here the CDR3 DNA reads TGCGCCAGCAGCCAAGAAGGGGGGCGGTATGGCTACACCTTC.

The rearrangement links TRBV9 to TRBJ2-3, with TRBD2 identical over 9 bases. The CDR3 loop spans 14 amino acids. Trimming cost V 8 bases and J 1 base; bases outside gene matches: 5. The germline V gene has CDR1 SGDLS and CDR2 YYNGEE. CDR3 DNA: TGTGCCAGTTTTAGCGGGGGCCGCACAGATACGCAGTATTTT. Translation gives CASFSGGRTDTQYF.

J is TRBJ2-7 and V is TRBV18, with D perhaps TRBD2 (6 bases). This CDR3 is built from 12 residues. Germline values: CDR1 KGHSH, CDR2 LQKENI. V dropped 5 bases and J dropped 7 bases, with 12 bases sitting between them. CDR3 coding DNA: TGTGCCAGCTCAACGGGGACTGGGGAGCAGTACTTC. Residues: CASSTGTGEQYF.

This chain connects TRBV28 to TRBJ2-5; a possible D gene is TRBD1 (6 bases). V was shortened by 4 bases and J by 1 base, with 10 bases between the two germline ends. This CDR3 is built from 14 residues. CDR1 MDHEN and CDR2 SYDVKM come from the germline V gene. In nucleotides, the CDR3 is TGTGCCAGCAGTTCCAGGGGAACCCAAGAGACCCAGTACTTC. This sequence encodes CASSSRGTQETQYF.

The chain carries TRBV19 and TRBJ1-5; TRBD1 matches 8 bases. The CDR3 has 17 residues. CDR1 and CDR2 from the germline V gene are LNHDA and SQIVND (reference sequence). The J segment lost 2 bases and the V segment lost 3 bases, leaving 9 bases of the junction unmatched. CDR3 sequence: CASSMRDRGGGNQPQHF. The DNA for the CDR3 is TGTGCCAGTAGTATGAGAGACAGGGGCGGTGGCAATCAGCCCCAGCATTTT.

The chain combines TRBV5-4 with TRBJ2-1; 10 bases align to TRBD2. Germline V gene lookup returns CDR1 SGHNT and CDR2 YYREEE (reference sequence). CDR3 length: 16 amino acids. J gave up 6 bases and V 0 bases, and 6 bases lay outside the gene matches. The CDR3 DNA reads as TGTGCCAGCAGCTTGGAGCGGGGGGGCAGTATCAATGAGCAGTTCTTC. As protein: CASSLERGGSINEQFF.

The chain uses TRBV7-2 and TRBJ1-2; TRBD1 aligns across 8 bases. Looked up from germline, CDR1 is SGHTA and CDR2 is FQGNSA. V gave up 2 bases and J gave up 3 bases; unmatched junction bases: 5. The CDR3 contains 15 residues. CDR3 sequence: CASSLTDRDHYGYTF. CDR3 bases: TGTGCCAGCAGCTTAACGGACAGGGACCACTATGGCTACACCTTC.

The chain links TRBV7-9 to TRBJ2-3, with 7 bases matching TRBD1. The germline gives CDR1 SEHNR, CDR2 FQNEAQ (reference sequence). V lost 5 bases, J lost 0 bases, and 8 bases stayed unmatched. This CDR3 is built from 16 residues. CDR3 region: CASSPGQELSTDTQYF. In DNA form, the CDR3 reads TGTGCCAGCAGCCCCGGACAGGAACTTAGCACAGATACGCAGTATTTT.

V usage is TRBV9 and J usage is TRBJ1-2, with D possibly matching TRBD1 (6 bases). V lost 0 bases, J lost 5 bases, and 8 bases lay in between. This CDR3 has 13 residues. Germline-derived CDR1 and CDR2 are SGDLS and YYNGEE. The CDR3 sequence is CASSVEGGYGYTF. The DNA of the CDR3 is TGTGCCAGCAGCGTAGAGGGGGGGTATGGCTACACCTTC.

V gene TRBV19 combines with J gene TRBJ1-5; a weak D match, TRBD1 (5 bases). Trimming took off 3 bases at V and 0 bases at J, with 9 bases between the two ends. CDR3 length: 15 residues. Germline values: CDR1 LNHDA, CDR2 SQIVND (reference sequence). The DNA of the CDR3 is TGTGCCAGTAGTATCAAGGGGTATAGCAATCAGCCCCAGCATTTT. It translates to CASSIKGYSNQPQHF.

The chain couples TRBV30 to TRBJ2-2; a possible D gene is TRBD2 (7 bases). Germline CDR1 GTSNPN, CDR2 SVGIG (reference sequence). V was trimmed by 0 bases and J by 10 bases, leaving 21 bases between them. The CDR3 runs 16 residues. The CDR3 DNA reads as TGTGCCTGGAGTGTACGTGGCGGGGGCCCTAATGCGGAGCTGTTTTTT. This encodes CAWSVRGGGPNAELFF.

This chain links TRBV6-5 with TRBJ1-3, with TRBD1 identical over 9 bases. This CDR3 spans 15 amino acids. Germline lookup yields CDR1 MNHEY and CDR2 SVGAGI. The V and J ends lost 4 bases and 4 bases, in that order; junction bases with no gene match: 5. DNA of the CDR3: TGTGCCAGCAGTTCCGACAGGGGGTCCGGAAACACCATATATTTT. Amino acids: CASSSDRGSGNTIYF.

The V gene is TRBV6-6, the J gene TRBJ1-2; D not resolved. The germline V gene encodes CDR1 MNHNY and CDR2 SVGAGI (reference sequence). The CDR3 loop spans 11 amino acids. V dropped 5 bases and J dropped 2 bases, with 3 bases sitting between them. In nucleotides, the CDR3 is TGTGCCAGCAGTCAGAACTATGGCTACACCTTC. Its translation is CASSQNYGYTF.

The chain uses TRBV6-1 and TRBJ2-3; D is unclear. This CDR3 spans 13 amino acids. Deletions cut 8 bases from V and 2 bases from J, with 11 bases between. Germline V gives CDR1 MNHNS, CDR2 SASEGT. CDR3 amino acids: CASQKHYTDTQYF. The CDR3 DNA reads as TGTGCCAGCCAGAAACACTACACAGATACGCAGTATTTT.